The 9 T cell receptor beta chains reported below all come from one sample, sequenced in a study of spatial heterogeneity in lung cancer. Indicated time point: sample taken at primary tumor resection. Tumor, nontumor lung or frozen PBMC supplied whole RNA, sequenced without sorting. TCRdb called the 5' RACE reads again in MiXCR, with one record for every CDR3 protein. The table lists about 7,900 distinct CDR3 sequences, 4.6% of them singletons. The source was PBMCs, collected at surgery. Every receptor here comes from a male donor with early-stage non-small cell lung cancer.

As to this clonotype: The library was prepared for alpha chains; this beta chain is a stray read, so its frequency means little. The CDR3 protein is CASSRDRGKFDPQHF. CDR3 in DNA: TGTGCCAGCTCTCGGGACAGGGGCAAGTTTGATCCCCAGCATTTT. The rearrangement joins TRBV18 to TRBJ1-5; 10 nucleotides match TRBD1. The germline gives CDR1 KGHSH, CDR2 LQKENI. Trimming took 6 bases from V and 10 from J; bases not matched to a gene: 12. The CDR3 covers 15 residues.

A word on this clonotype: The library was designed around alpha chains, so this beta chain is a stray read whose abundance carries little weight. The rearrangement joins TRBV20-1 to TRBJ2-3, with D possibly being TRBD1 or TRBD2 (5 bases each). Trimming removed 0 bases from V and 6 bases from J, with 19 bases in between. The germline V gene has CDR1 DFQATT and CDR2 SNEGSKA (reference sequence). The CDR3 runs to 16 residues. The CDR3 loop reads CSARDAGLGTPDTQYF. In DNA, the CDR3 is TGCAGTGCTAGAGATGCCGGGCTTGGGACCCCGGATACGCAGTATTTT.

This clonotype was recorded a few times. The size of this beta chain means little, since it is a stray read in a library made for alpha chains. The chain's CDR3 is CATSDQSRGSVQETQYF. CDR3 DNA sequence: TGTGCCACCAGTGACCAATCCAGGGGGTCGGTTCAAGAGACCCAGTACTTC. The V gene is TRBV24-1, the J gene TRBJ2-5, with TRBD1 identical over 7 bases. This CDR3 region has 17 residues. Trimming removed 4 bases from V and 2 bases from J; junction bases left unmatched: 12. Per the germline V gene, CDR1 is KGHDR and CDR2 is SFDVKD.

With regard to this clonotype: A library prepared for alpha chains yielded this beta chain as an off-target read; its size is of little meaning. The J gene is TRBJ2-1, the V gene TRBV19; D tentatively fits TRBD1 or TRBD2 (5 bases each). Germline V gives CDR1 LNHDA, CDR2 SQIVND (reference sequence). This CDR3 comprises 16 residues. Trimming removed 3 bases from V and 3 bases from J, with 15 bases in between. CDR3 DNA: TGTGCCAGTAGTATCCTCGGGGCGATAGGCTACAATGAGCAGTTCTTC. This gives the protein CASSILGAIGYNEQFF.

This clonotype is labeled as medium-sized (0.01 to 0.1%). In a library made to pick up alpha chains, this beta chain is a stray read with a size that means little. CDR3: CASSLDGWQGASYEQYV. The CDR3 DNA is TGTGCCAGCAGCTTAGATGGCTGGCAGGGGGCCTCCTACGAGCAGTACGTC. This chain uses TRBV11-3 with TRBJ2-7; 8 nucleotides line up with TRBD1. J was trimmed by 0 bases and V by 0 bases; bases with no gene match: 7. CDR1 and CDR2 from the germline V gene are SGHNT and YENEEA. The length of the CDR3 is 17 residues.

This clonotype has ten or more counts. The library was designed around alpha chains, so this beta chain is a stray read whose abundance carries little weight. V gene TRBV10-3 combines with J gene TRBJ1-1; 8 nucleotides agree with TRBD1. Germline-derived CDR1 and CDR2 are ENHRY and SYGVKD. Losses at the gene ends were 0 bases for V and 5 bases for J; bases not matched to a gene: 2. The CDR3 spans 14 residues. CDR3 protein: CAISESRDRTEAFF. CDR3 DNA sequence: TGTGCCATCAGTGAGTCGAGGGACAGGACTGAAGCTTTCTTT.

By proportion, this clonotype is medium-sized. Within a library made for alpha chains, this beta chain is off target, and its count is uninformative. This chain joins TRBV5-6 and TRBJ2-1, with D unresolved. The CDR3 runs 14 residues. V lost 0 bases to trimming and J lost 4 bases, with 8 bases between them. Germline V gene data show CDR1 as SGHDT and CDR2 as YYEEEE. The CDR3 nucleotides are TGTGCCAGCAGCTTGGTGGCCTCATACAATGAGCAGTTCTTC. This encodes CASSLVASYNEQFF.

This clonotype was recorded at least ten times. The library was prepared for alpha chains; this beta chain is a stray read, so its frequency means little. The V call is TRBV7-2, the J call TRBJ2-2, with D perhaps being TRBD1 or TRBD2 (6 bases each). Trimming removed 5 bases at V and 0 bases at J, with 13 bases between. Germline values: CDR1 SGHTA, CDR2 FQGNSA. This CDR3 region has 16 residues. The CDR3 bases are TGTGCCAGCAGCCTATACGGGGGCCCGAACACCGGGGAGCTGTTTTTT. Its translation is CASSLYGGPNTGELFF.

Many counts were recorded for this clonotype. This beta chain is a stray read from a library made for alpha chains; its abundance is not meaningful. The genes are TRBV7-6 and TRBJ2-7; D call uncertain. Germline V gene lookup returns CDR1 SGHVS and CDR2 FNYEAQ. The length of the CDR3 is 12 residues. V lost 2 bases, J lost 6 bases, and 8 bases lay in between. CDR3 residues: CASSLYPSEQYF. The CDR3 region has the DNA TGTGCCAGCAGCTTATACCCCAGCGAGCAGTACTTC.